In this sample, the clone carrying this T cell receptor (beta chain) turned up a few times. The antigen is not known. CDR1 and CDR2 from the germline V gene are KGHSH and LQKENI. V was clipped by 2 bases and J by 5 bases; unmatched bases: 6. The CDR3 covers 15 residues. TCRdb reprocessed the reads via MiXCR and lists one record per CDR3 protein. The sample comprises around 330,000 distinct CDR3 sequences, roughly 17% of which are singletons, and around 11% rests with the top ten. This sample stems from a study of T cell repertoires in cytomegalovirus infection. Findings and limits, study-wide: Dominant in the ex vivo response were TCR beta clonotypes restricted by HLA-C and specific for CMV.

The sequence was obtained from a human donor in good health (CMV status not recorded). Some clones in this sample may be carry-over from other donors' samples. The material sequenced was PBMCs. The chain carries TRBV18 and TRBJ2-1; TRBD1 aligns across 7 bases. The CDR3 DNA sequence: TGTGCCAGCTCACCATTATCGACAGGGCACAATGAGCAGTTCTTC. Translating it yields CASSPLSTGHNEQFF.